In this sample, the clone carrying this TCR beta chain turned up once. Original handling: Amplification with reference gene primers provided the estimates of nucleated cell counts. This table comes from immunoSEQ multiplex PCR, and its TCRdb copy is limited to in-frame clones, with some not included. Clone size and V and J calls were adopted from that table, with D and trimming inferred from the DNA. The repertoire has 20,000 to 30,000 clones, about 94% of them found once; the top ten carry about 4%. The length of the CDR3 is 16 residues. In germline, CDR1 is MNHNY, CDR2 SVGAGI (reference sequence). Deletions cut 5 bases from V and 0 bases from J, with 13 bases between. The data were obtained in a study of blood T cell repertoires in COVID-19. Background on the study: Researchers got acute and convalescent COVID-19 samples from the United States, Italy and Spain.

This TCR was recovered from a human donor with active COVID-19. The donor label of this sample is uncertain. V is TRBV6-6 and J is TRBJ2-2; D uncertain. Sample: peripheral blood. The DNA for the CDR3 is TGTGCCAGCAGTGCTCAGATCCCCCCGAACACCGGGGAGCTGTTTTTT. It yields the protein CASSAQIPPNTGELFF.